Sequencing of this T cell receptor beta chain was carried out in a study of cytomegalovirus exposure and HLA in healthy donors. A remark on this clone: Its antigen is unidentified.

General observations from the study: It was reported that TCR beta sequences correctly inferred the HLA-A and HLA-B alleles for most subjects. Among immune exposure information, only CMV serostatus was available. There were 150 to 200 TCR beta chains listed as cytomegalovirus-associated.

Primers included in the PCR were 60 Vbeta and 13 Jbeta primers. This table comes from immunoSEQ multiplex PCR, and its TCRdb copy is limited to in-frame clones, with some not included. The table lists some 170,000 clones, 71% of them singletons, with 2.8% in the top ten. CDR1 and CDR2 from the germline V gene are ENHRY and SYGVKD. The CDR3 length is 15 residues. Trimming removed 2 bases from V and 4 bases from J; junction bases left unmatched: 5. The receptor was derived from a woman aged 30 to 39 in good health and CMV-seronegative. The V call is TRBV10-3, the J call TRBJ2-1, with 7 bases that match TRBD2. Material for sequencing was PBMCs. The CDR3 here is CAISEITGLYNEQFF. CDR3 DNA: TGTGCCATCAGTGAGATAACGGGACTATACAATGAGCAGTTCTTC.